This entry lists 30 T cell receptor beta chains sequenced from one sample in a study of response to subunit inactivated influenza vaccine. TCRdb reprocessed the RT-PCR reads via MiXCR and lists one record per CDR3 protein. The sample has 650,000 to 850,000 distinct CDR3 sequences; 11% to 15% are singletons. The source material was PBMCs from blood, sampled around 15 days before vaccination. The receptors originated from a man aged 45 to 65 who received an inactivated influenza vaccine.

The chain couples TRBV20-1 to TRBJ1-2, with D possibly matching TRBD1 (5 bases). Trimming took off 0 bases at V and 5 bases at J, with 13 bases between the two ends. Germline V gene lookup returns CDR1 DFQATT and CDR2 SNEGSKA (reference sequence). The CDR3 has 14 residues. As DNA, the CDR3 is TGCAGTGCTAGAGATCTGGGGACCTTTTATGGCTACACCTTC. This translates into CSARDLGTFYGYTF.

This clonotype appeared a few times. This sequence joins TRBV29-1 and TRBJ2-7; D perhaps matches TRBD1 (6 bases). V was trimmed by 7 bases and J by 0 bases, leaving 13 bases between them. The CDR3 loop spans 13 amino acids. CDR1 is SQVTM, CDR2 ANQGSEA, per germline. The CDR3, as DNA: TGCAGCGCAGCGGACAGTACCTCCTACGAGCAGTACTTC. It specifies CSAADSTSYEQYF.

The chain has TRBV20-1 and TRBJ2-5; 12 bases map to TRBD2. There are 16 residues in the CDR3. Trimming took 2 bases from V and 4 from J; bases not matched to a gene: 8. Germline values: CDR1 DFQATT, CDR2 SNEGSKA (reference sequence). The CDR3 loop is CSARRLAGGRRETQYF. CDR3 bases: TGCAGTGCTAGAAGGCTAGCGGGAGGGAGACGAGAGACCCAGTACTTC.

The chain's CDR3 is CASSRDSKEQFF. CDR3 DNA: TGTGCCAGCTCTCGGGACAGTAAGGAGCAGTTCTTC. This chain uses TRBV18 with TRBJ2-1; 7 bases are shared with TRBD1. The CDR3 has 12 residues. After removal of 6 bases from V and 10 bases from J, the junction contained 6 bases not matched to a gene. The germline V gene has CDR1 KGHSH and CDR2 LQKENI.

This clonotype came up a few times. The CDR3 reads CASSPVTSGSGGELFF. The DNA of the CDR3 is TGCGCCAGCAGCCCAGTGACTAGCGGGAGCGGCGGGGAGCTGTTTTTT. The chain joins TRBV5-1 to TRBJ2-2; TRBD2 aligns across 12 bases. Per the germline V gene, CDR1 is SGHRS and CDR2 is YFSETQ. The CDR3 is 16 amino acids. V lost 4 bases to trimming and J lost 7 bases; unmatched junction nucleotides: 8.

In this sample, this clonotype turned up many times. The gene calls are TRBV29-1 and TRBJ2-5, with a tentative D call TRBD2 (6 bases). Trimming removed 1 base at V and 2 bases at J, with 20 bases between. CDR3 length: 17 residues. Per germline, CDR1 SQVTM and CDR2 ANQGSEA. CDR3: CSVEAPGGGRLQETQYF. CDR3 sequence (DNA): TGCAGCGTTGAAGCCCCCGGAGGAGGGAGGCTGCAAGAGACCCAGTACTTC.

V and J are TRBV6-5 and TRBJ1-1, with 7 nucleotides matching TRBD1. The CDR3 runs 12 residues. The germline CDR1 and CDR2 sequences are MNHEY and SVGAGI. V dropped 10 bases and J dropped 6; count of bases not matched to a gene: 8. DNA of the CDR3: TGTGCCATCGGACAGGCGCCTCCTGAAGCTTTCTTT. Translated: CAIGQAPPEAFF.

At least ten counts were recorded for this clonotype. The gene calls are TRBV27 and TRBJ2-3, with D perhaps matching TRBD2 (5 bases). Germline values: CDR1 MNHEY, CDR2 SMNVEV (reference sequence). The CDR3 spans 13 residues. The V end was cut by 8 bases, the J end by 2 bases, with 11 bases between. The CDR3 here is CASRGINTDTQYF. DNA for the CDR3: TGTGCCAGCCGGGGAATAAACACAGATACGCAGTATTTT.

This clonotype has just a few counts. CDR3 sequence: CASSLTRSGTSYEQYF. The CDR3 DNA is TGCGCCAGCAGCCTCACACGTAGCGGGACCTCCTACGAGCAGTACTTC. The chain couples TRBV10-2 to TRBJ2-7; 8 nucleotides match TRBD2. The V gene's germline CDR1 is WSHSY and CDR2 SAAADI. J was trimmed by 0 bases and V by 6 bases; bases with no gene match: 10. This CDR3 contains 16 residues.

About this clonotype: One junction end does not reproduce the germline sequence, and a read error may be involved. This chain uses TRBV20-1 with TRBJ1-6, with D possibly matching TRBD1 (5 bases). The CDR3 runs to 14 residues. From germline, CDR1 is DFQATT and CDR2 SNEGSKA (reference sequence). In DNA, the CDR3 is TGCAGTGCTAGAGCCGGGACCGATAATTCACCCCTCTACTTT. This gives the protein CSARAGTDNSPLYF.

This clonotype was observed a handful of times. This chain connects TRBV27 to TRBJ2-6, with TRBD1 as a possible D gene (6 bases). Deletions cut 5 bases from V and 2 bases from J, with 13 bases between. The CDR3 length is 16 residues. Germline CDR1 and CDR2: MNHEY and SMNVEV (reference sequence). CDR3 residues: CASSVRGLAGANVLTF. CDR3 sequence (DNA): TGTGCCAGCAGTGTCAGGGGTTTAGCTGGGGCCAACGTCCTGACTTTC.

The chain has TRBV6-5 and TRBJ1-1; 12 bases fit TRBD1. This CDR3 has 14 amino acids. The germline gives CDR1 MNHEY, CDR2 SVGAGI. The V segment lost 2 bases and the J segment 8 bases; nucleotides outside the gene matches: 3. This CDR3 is CASSYGTGGGEAFF. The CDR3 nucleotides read TGTGCCAGCAGTTACGGGACAGGGGGCGGGGAAGCTTTCTTT.

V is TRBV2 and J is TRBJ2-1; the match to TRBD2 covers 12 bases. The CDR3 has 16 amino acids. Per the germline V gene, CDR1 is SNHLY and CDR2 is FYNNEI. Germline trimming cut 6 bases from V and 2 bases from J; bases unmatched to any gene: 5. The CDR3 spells CASRRTSGTPYNEQFF. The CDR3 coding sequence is TGTGCCAGCAGAAGGACTAGCGGGACACCCTACAATGAGCAGTTCTTC.

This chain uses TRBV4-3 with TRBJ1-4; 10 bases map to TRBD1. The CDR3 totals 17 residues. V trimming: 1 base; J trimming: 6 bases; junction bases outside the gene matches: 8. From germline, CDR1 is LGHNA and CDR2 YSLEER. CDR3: CASSQGVHGQGDEKLFF. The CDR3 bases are TGCGCCAGCAGCCAAGGGGTCCACGGACAGGGGGATGAAAAACTGTTTTTT.

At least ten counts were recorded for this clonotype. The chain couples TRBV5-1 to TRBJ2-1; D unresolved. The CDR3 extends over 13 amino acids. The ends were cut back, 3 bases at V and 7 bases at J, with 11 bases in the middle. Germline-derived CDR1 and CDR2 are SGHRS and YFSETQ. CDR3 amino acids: CASSSVVRNEQFF. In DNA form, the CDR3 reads TGCGCCAGCAGCTCGGTCGTAAGGAATGAGCAGTTCTTC.

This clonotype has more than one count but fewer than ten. The CDR3 loop is CASSFQGGRETQYF. The CDR3 DNA follows: TGTGCCAGCAGCTTTCAGGGGGGAAGAGAGACCCAGTACTTC. V usage is TRBV11-2 and J usage is TRBJ2-5; TRBD1 might be the D (7 bases). The CDR3 totals 14 residues. The V end lost 3 bases, the J end lost 4 bases, and 12 bases lay between the germline ends. Germline CDR1 and CDR2: SGHAT and FQNNGV.

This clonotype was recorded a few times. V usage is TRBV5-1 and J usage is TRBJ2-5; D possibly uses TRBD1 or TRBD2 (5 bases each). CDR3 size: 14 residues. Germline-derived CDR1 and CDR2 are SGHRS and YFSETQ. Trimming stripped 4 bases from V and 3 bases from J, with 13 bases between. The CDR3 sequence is CASSAGTAKETQYF. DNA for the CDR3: TGCGCCAGCAGCGCCGGGACGGCGAAAGAGACCCAGTACTTC.

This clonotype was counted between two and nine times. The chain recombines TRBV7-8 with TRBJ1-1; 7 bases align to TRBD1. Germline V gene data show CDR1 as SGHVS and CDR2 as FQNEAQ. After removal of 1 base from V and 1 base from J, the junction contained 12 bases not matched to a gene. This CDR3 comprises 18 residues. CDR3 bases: TGTGCCAGCAGCTTAGGGGGACAGTGGCGCAACGGGAACACTGAAGCTTTCTTT. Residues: CASSLGGQWRNGNTEAFF.

In DNA, the CDR3 is TGTGCCAGCAGCGAACGGAAAACAATCCACCAAGAGACCCAGTACTTC. It yields the protein CASSERKTIHQETQYF. The chain links TRBV7-2 to TRBJ2-5, with unresolved D. Trimming took 5 bases from V and 0 from J, leaving 16 bases between them. The CDR3 has 16 amino acids. Germline V gene data show CDR1 as SGHTA and CDR2 as FQGNSA.

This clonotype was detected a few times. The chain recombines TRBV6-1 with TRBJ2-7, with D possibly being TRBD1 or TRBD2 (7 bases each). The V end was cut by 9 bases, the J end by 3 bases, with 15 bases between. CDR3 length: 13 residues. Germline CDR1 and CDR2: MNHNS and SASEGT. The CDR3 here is CASWGGQNYEQYF. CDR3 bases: TGTGCCAGTTGGGGGGGACAGAACTACGAGCAGTACTTC.

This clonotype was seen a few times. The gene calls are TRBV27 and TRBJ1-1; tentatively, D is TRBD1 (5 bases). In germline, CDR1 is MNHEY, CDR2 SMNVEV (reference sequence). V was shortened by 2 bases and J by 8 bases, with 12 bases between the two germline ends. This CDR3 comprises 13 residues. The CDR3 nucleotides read TGTGCCAGCAGTTTAGGCGGAAGGGGCGAAGCTTTCTTT. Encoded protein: CASSLGGRGEAFF.

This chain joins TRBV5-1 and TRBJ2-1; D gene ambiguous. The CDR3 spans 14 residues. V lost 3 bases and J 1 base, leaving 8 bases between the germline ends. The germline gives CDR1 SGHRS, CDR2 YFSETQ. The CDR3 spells CASSSDASYNEQFF. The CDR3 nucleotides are TGCGCCAGCAGCTCCGACGCATCCTACAATGAGCAGTTCTTC.

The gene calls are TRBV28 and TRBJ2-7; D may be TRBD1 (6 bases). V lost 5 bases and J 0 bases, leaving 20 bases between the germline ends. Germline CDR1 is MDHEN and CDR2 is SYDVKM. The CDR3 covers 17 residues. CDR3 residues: CASSSDGRGPSSYEQYF. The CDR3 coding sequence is TGTGCCAGCAGTAGTGATGGCAGGGGACCAAGCTCCTACGAGCAGTACTTC.

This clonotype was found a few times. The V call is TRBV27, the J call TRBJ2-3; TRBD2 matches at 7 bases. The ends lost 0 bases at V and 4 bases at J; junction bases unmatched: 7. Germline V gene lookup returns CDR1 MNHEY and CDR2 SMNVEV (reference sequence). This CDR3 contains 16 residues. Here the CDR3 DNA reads TGTGCCAGCAGTTTATCTTGGGAGGGTGGTCCAGATACGCAGTATTTT. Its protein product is CASSLSWEGGPDTQYF.

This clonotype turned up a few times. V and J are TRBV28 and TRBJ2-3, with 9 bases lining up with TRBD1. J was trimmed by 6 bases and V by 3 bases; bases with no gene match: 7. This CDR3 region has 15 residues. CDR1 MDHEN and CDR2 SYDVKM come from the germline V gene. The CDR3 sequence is CASSFRGQGSDTQYF. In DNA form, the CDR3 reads TGTGCCAGCAGTTTTAGGGGACAGGGTTCCGATACGCAGTATTTT.

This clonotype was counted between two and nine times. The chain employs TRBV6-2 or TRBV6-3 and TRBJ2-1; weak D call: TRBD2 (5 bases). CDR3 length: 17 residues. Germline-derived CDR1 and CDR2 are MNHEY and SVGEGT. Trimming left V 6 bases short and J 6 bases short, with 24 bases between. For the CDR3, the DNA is TGTGCCAGCAGGACTATGGGCGGTTTGGGGTCGGCCAATGAGCAGTTCTTC. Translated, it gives CASRTMGGLGSANEQFF.

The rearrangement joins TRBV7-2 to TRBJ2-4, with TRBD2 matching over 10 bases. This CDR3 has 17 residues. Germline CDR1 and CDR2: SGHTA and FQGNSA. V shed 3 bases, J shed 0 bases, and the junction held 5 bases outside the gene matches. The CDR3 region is CASSFSGRTLAKNIQYF. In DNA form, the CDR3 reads TGTGCCAGCAGCTTTAGCGGGAGGACACTAGCCAAAAACATTCAGTACTTC.

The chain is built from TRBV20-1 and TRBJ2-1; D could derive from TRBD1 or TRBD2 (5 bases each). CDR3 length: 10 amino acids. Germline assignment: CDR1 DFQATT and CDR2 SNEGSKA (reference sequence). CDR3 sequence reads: CSPGGNEQFF. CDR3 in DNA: TGCAGCCCTGGGGGCAATGAGCAGTTCTTC.

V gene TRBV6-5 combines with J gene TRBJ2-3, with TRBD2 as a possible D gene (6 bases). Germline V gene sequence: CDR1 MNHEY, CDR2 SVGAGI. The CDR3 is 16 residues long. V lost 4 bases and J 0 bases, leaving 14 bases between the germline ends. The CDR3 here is CASSSIAEASTDTQYF. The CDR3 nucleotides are TGTGCCAGCAGTTCGATAGCGGAAGCTAGCACAGATACGCAGTATTTT.

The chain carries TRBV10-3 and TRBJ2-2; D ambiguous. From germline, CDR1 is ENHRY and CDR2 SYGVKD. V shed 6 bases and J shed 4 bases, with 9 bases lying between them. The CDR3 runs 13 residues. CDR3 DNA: TGTGCCATCAGCTCGACCGGCACCGGGGAGCTGTTTTTT. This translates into CAISSTGTGELFF.